Below, one TCR beta chain is given with its context. Its target is not known. When sampled, the donors appeared nominally healthy, though they likely had unrecorded immune exposures. Both 60 Vbeta primers and 13 Jbeta primers went into the PCR. Method: immunoSEQ multiplex PCR; TCRdb's copy keeps in-frame clones and lacks some. The sample yields some 91,000 clones, 64% seen once. This sample is drawn from a study of cytomegalovirus exposure and HLA in healthy donors. Findings of the study overall: In most subjects, TCR beta sequences reportedly gave accurate predictions of HLA-A and HLA-B alleles. Common viral pathogens were later found to be apparently linked to several of the most significant clusters.

Germline CDR1 is SNHLY and CDR2 is FYNNEI. V was cut by 3 bases and J by 5 bases, with 14 bases left in between. The CDR3 extends over 14 amino acids. Sample: PBMCs. The rearrangement joins TRBV2 to TRBJ2-7; unclear D gene. The TCR originated in a human donor in good health. CDR3 loop: CASSDVTPGNEQYF. As DNA, the CDR3 is TGTGCCAGCAGTGACGTGACACCCGGAAACGAGCAGTACTTC.